The entry that follows covers one TCR beta chain sequence. The specificity of this receptor is unknown. Base qualities are not provided; no much larger clone lies one nucleotide away. This sample is part of a study of blood T cell repertoires in COVID-19 (dated by TCRdb to about 2020). Notes on the research overall: The collaborator samples originated in the United States, Italy and Spain and spanned the acute and convalescent phases of COVID-19. The prospective study material was composed of cDNA or gDNA derived from T cells, B-cell-depleted T cells, or PBMCs. Subjects who had been exposed to COVID-19, were actively infected with it, or had recovered from it provided the deeply sampled blood TCRbeta repertoires that made up the dataset. The repertoires were made available in a free public database intended to serve as a resource for research on the immune response to SARS-CoV-2. Samples came from the ongoing ImmuneRACE study (first 160 participants) plus 1,254 subjects from 6 global collaborators. The sample metadata nearly always contained a de-identified subject ID, COVID-19 status, age in years and sex. Where available, HLA class I and class II types were taken from metadata supplied by the sample provider and were not determined by assay-based typing.

The germline V and J ends show losses of 5 bases and 1 base respectively, and no gene match explains 11 bases of the junction. Its CDR3 holds 17 amino acids, cysteine through phenylalanine. The kept DNA is CDR3 alone, 51 bases in frame from the first base. The germline V gene specifies SGHTA as CDR1 and FQGTGA as CDR2. Points the paper makes about the study in general: The quantity of clinical and demographic metadata differed by source and by participant and was supplied without curation.

The immunoSEQ Assay, a bias-controlled multiplex PCR, was used to amplify TCRbeta CDR3 regions from genomic DNA. As for the original processing: The number of nucleated cells in each sample was estimated from the amplification of reference gene primers within the assay. Sequence reads were collapsed and filtered to measure the absolute abundance of every unique TCRbeta CDR3 rearrangement. Productive Simpson clonality was computed per sample as the square root of Simpson's diversity index over productive rearrangements. TCRdb took over this immuneACCESS table, retaining in-frame rearrangements with V and J assigned. Such tables are incomplete; in checked studies, under half of the missing clones stem from an unresolved V gene, and the remainder is unexplained. The V and J calls and the clone size are those of that table, but D and trimming were determined from the DNA. A total of around 250,000 clones appear in this sample, approximately 89% of them only once. The ten biggest clones cover about 8.8% of the sample.

The collaborating institutions used their own protocols to collect whole blood in K2EDTA tubes. For TCRbeta analysis, collaborator samples were shipped as frozen whole blood, as isolated PBMCs, or as DNA extracted from either sample type. The rearrangement joined TRBV7-3 to TRBJ2-5; 9 bases in the middle match TRBD2. Sequencing was carried out using peripheral blood. This TCR was sampled from a man aged 35 to 55 with active or convalescent COVID-19. This receptor carries the CDR3 CASSARGAGGTQETQYF. The nucleotide sequence is given as TGTGCCAGCAGCGCAAGGGGAGCGGGGGGCACCCAAGAGACCCAGTACTTC.